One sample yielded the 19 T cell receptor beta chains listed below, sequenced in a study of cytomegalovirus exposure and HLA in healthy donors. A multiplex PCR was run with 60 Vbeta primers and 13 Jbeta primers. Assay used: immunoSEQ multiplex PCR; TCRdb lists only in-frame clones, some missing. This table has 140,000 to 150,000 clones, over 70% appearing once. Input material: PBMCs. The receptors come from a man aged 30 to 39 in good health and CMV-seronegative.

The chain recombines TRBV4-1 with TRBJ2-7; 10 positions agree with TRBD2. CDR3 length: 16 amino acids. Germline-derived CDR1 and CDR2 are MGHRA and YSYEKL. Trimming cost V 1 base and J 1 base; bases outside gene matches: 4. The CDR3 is CASSQGRTSGSYEQYF. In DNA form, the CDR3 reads TGCGCCAGCAGCCAAGGCCGGACTAGCGGATCCTACGAGCAGTACTTC.

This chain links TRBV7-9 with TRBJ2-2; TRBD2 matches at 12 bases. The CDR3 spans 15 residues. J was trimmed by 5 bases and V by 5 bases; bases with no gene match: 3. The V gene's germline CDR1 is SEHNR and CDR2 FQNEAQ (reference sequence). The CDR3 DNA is TGTGCCAGCAGCCATACTAGCGGGAGGACCGGGGAGCTGTTTTTT. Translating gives CASSHTSGRTGELFF.

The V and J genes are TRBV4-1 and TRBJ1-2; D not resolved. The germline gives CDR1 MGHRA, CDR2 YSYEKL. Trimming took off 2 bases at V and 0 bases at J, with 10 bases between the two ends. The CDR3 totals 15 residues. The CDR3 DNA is TGCGCCAGCAGCCAACCACGGGAAGCTAACTATGGCTACACCTTC. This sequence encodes CASSQPREANYGYTF.

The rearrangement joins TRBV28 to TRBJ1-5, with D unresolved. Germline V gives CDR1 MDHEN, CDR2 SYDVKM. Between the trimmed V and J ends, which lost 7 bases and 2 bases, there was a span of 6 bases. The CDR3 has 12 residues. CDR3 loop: CASKPGNQPQHF. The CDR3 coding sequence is TGTGCCAGCAAACCGGGCAATCAGCCCCAGCATTTT. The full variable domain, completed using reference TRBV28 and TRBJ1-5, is DVKVTQSSRYLVKRTGEKVFLECVQDMDHENMFWYRQDPGLGLRLIYFSYDVKMKEKGDIPEGYSVSREKKERFSLILESASTNQTSMYLCASKPGNQPQHFGDGTRLSIL.

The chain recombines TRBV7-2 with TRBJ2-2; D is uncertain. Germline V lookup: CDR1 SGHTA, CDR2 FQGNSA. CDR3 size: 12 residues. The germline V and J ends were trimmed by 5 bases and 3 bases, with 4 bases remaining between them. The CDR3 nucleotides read TGTGCCAGCAGCCTATACACCGGGGAGCTGTTTTTT. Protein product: CASSLYTGELFF. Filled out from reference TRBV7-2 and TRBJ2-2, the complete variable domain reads GAGVSQSPSNKVTEKGKDVELRCDPISGHTALYWYRQSLGQGLEFLIYFQGNSAPDKSGLPSDRFSAERTGGSVSTLTIQRTQQEDSAVYLCASSLYTGELFFGEGSRLTVL.

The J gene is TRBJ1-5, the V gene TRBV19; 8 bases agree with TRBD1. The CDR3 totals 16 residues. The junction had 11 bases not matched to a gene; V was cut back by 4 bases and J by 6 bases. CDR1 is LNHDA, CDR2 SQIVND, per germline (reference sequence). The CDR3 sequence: CASSTSDRGWGQPQHF. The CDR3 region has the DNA TGTGCCAGTAGTACCTCTGACAGGGGTTGGGGTCAGCCCCAGCATTTT.

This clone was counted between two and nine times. This CDR3 is CASSLTALESSYEQYF. Written as DNA, the CDR3 is TGTGCCAGCAGTTTGACAGCACTGGAAAGCTCCTACGAGCAGTACTTC. The chain has TRBV27 and TRBJ2-7, with D tentatively TRBD1 (5 bases). The germline V and J ends were trimmed by 3 bases and 0 bases, with 15 bases remaining between them. Germline V lookup: CDR1 MNHEY, CDR2 SMNVEV (reference sequence). The CDR3 totals 16 residues.

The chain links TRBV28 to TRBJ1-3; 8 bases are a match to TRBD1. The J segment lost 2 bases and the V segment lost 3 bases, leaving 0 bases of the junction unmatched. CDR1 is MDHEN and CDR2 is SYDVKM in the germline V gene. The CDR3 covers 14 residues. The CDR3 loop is CASSLGQAGNTIYF. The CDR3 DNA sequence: TGTGCCAGCAGTTTGGGACAGGCTGGAAACACCATATATTTT.

In DNA form, the CDR3 reads TGTGCCAGCATGCACAGATACTACGAGCAGTACTTC. This codes for CASMHRYYEQYF. V usage is TRBV28 and J usage is TRBJ2-7; D not resolved. The length of the CDR3 is 12 residues. Per germline, CDR1 MDHEN and CDR2 SYDVKM. With 7 bases removed from V and 3 bases from J, the gap between germline ends came to 10 bases.

The CDR3 loop reads CASSPRTGRTDTQYF. For the CDR3, the DNA is TGTGCCAGCAGTCCCCGAACAGGGCGCACAGATACGCAGTATTTT. The chain couples TRBV27 to TRBJ2-3, with D tentatively TRBD1 (6 bases). Trimming took off 5 bases at V and 1 base at J, with 13 bases between the two ends. There are 15 residues in the CDR3. Germline assignment: CDR1 MNHEY and CDR2 SMNVEV (reference sequence).

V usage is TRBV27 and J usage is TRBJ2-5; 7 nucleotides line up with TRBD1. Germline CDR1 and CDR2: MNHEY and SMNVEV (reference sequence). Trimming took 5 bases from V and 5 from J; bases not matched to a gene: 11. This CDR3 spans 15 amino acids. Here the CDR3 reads CASSTRRTGGETQYF. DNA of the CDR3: TGTGCCAGCAGTACCCGCCGGACAGGTGGGGAGACCCAGTACTTC.

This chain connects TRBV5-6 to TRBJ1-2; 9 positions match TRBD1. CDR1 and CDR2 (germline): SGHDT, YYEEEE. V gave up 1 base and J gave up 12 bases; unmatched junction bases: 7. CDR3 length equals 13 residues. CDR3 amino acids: CASSLNRGRGDTF. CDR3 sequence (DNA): TGTGCCAGCAGCTTGAACAGGGGGCGCGGGGACACCTTC.

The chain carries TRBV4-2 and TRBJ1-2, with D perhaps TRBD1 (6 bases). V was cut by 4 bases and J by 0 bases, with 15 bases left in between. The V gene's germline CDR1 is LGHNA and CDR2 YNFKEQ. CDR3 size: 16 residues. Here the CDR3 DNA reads TGTGCCAGCAGCCTTCCCCGGGACACCTCTAACTATGGCTACACCTTC. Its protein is CASSLPRDTSNYGYTF.

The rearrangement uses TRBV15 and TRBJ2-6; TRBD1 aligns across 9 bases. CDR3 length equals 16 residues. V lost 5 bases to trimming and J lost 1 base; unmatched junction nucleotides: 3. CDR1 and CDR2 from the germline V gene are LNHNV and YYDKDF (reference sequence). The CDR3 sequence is CATSGQGFSGANVLTF. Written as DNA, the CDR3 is TGTGCCACCAGCGGACAGGGGTTTTCTGGGGCCAACGTCCTGACTTTC.

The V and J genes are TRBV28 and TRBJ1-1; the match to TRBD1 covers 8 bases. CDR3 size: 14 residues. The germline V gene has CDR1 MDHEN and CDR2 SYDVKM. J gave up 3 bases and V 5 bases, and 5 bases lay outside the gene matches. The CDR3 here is CASSIVDRDTEAFF. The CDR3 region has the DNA TGTGCCAGCAGTATCGTGGACAGGGACACTGAAGCTTTCTTT.

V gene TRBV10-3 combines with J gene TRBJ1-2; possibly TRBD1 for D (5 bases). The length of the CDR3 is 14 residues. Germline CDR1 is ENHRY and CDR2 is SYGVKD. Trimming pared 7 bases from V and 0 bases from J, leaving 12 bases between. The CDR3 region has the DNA TGTGCCATCACCTCGACAGATACTAACTATGGCTACACCTTC. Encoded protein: CAITSTDTNYGYTF.

As DNA, the CDR3 is TGCGCCAGCAGCGTGGACAGGGTGATCACAGATACGCAGTATTTT. Encoded protein: CASSVDRVITDTQYF. V is TRBV5-1 and J is TRBJ2-3; 8 nucleotides align to TRBD1. CDR1 SGHRS and CDR2 YFSETQ come from the germline V gene. The CDR3 sequence is 15 residues long. V gave up 4 bases and J gave up 2 bases; unmatched junction bases: 6.

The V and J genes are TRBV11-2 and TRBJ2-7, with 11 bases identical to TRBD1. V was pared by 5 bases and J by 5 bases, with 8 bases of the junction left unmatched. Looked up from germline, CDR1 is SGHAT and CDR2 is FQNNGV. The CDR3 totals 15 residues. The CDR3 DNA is TGTGCCAGCAGCACCCCGGGACAGGGGGATCACGAGCAGTACTTC. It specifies CASSTPGQGDHEQYF.

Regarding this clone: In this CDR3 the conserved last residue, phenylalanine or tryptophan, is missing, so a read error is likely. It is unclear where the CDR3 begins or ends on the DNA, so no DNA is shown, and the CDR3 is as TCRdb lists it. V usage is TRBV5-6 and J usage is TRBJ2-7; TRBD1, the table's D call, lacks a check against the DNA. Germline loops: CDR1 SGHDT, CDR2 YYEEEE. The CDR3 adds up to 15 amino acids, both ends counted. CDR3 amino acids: CASPWPLGTGRIGER.